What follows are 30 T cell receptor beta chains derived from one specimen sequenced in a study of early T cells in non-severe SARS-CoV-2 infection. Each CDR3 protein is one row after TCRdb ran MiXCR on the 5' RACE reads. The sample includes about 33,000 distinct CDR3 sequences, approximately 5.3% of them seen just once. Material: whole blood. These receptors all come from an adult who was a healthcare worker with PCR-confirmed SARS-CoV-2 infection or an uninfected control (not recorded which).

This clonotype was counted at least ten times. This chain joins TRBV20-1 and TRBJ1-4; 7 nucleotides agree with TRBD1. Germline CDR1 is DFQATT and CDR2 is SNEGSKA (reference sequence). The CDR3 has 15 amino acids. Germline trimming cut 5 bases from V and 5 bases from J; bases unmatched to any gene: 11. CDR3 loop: CSAPGQPVSNEKLFF. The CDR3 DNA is TGCAGTGCTCCGGGACAGCCGGTATCCAATGAAAAACTGTTTTTT.

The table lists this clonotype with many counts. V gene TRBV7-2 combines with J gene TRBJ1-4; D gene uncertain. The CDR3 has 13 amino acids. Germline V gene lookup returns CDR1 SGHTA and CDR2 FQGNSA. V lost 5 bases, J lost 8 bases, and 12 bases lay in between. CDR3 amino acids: CASSPYSDEKLFF. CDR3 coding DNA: TGTGCCAGCAGCCCATACTCGGACGAAAAACTGTTTTTT.

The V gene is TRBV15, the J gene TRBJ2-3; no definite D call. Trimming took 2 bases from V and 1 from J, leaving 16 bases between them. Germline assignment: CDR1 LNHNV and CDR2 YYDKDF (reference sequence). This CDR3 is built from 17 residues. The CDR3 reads CATSRKVKVLGTDTQYF. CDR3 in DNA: TGTGCCACCAGCAGAAAGGTAAAAGTGCTGGGCACAGATACGCAGTATTTT. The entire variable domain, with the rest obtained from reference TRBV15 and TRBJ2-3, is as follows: DAMVIQNPRYQVTQFGKPVTLSCSQTLNHNVMYWYQQKSSQAPKLLFHYYDKDFNNEADTPDNFQSRRPNTSFCFLDIRSPGLGDTAMYLCATSRKVKVLGTDTQYFGPGTRLTVL.

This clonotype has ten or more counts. CDR3 residues: CASSLTGGSGANVLTF. The CDR3 DNA sequence: TGTGCCAGCAGCTTGACAGGGGGATCTGGGGCCAACGTCCTGACTTTC. This chain joins TRBV7-3 and TRBJ2-6; TRBD1 matches 9 bases. Germline V gene lookup returns CDR1 SGHTA and CDR2 FQGTGA. The V segment lost 3 bases and the J segment 1 base; nucleotides outside the gene matches: 1. This CDR3 region has 16 residues.

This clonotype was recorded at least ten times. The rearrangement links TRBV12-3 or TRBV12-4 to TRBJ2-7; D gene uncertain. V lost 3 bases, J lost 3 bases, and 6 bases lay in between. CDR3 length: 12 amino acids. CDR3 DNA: TGTGCCAGCAGTTTTCAAGGCTACGAGCAGTACTTC. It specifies CASSFQGYEQYF.

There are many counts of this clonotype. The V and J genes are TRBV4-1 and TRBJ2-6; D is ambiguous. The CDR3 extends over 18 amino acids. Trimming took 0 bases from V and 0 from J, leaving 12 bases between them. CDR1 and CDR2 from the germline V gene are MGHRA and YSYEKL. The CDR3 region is CASSQEGAGSSGANVLTF. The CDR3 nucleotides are TGCGCCAGCAGCCAAGAAGGTGCAGGTAGCTCTGGGGCCAACGTCCTGACTTTC.

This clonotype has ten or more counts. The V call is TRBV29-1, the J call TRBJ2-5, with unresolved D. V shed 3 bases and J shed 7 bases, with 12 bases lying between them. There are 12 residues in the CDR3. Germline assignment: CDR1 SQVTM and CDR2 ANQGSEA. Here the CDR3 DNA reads TGCAGCGTTGAGCCCAGTTCTGGGACCCAGTACTTC. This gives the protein CSVEPSSGTQYF.

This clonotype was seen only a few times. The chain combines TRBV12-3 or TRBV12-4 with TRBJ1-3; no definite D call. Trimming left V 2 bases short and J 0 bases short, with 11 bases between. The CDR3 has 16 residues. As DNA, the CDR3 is TGTGCCAGCAGTTTAAGGGCAGTACGCTCTGGAAACACCATATATTTT. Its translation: CASSLRAVRSGNTIYF.

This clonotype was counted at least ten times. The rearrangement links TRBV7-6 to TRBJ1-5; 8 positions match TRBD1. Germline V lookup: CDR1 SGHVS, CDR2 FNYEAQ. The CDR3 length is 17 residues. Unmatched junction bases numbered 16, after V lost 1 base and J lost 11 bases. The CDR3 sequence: CASSLEAVTGGAWAQHF. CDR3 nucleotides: TGTGCCAGCAGCTTAGAGGCCGTAACAGGGGGGGCATGGGCCCAGCATTTT.

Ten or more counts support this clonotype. CDR3 nucleotide sequence: TGTGCCAGCAGCTGGGACAGCAACACTGAAGCTTTCTTT. Translating gives CASSWDSNTEAFF. The chain recombines TRBV7-3 with TRBJ1-1, with 7 bases fitting TRBD1. J was trimmed by 2 bases and V by 4 bases; bases with no gene match: 1. This CDR3 region has 13 residues. Germline loops: CDR1 SGHTA, CDR2 FQGTGA.

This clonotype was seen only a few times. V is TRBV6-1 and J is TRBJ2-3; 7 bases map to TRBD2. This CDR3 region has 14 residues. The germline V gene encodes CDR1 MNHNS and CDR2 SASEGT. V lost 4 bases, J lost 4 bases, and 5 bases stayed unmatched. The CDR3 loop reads CASSGAGAADTQYF. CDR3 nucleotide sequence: TGTGCCAGCAGTGGGGCGGGAGCGGCAGATACGCAGTATTTT.

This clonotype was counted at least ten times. This CDR3 is CSAQRGGDGYTF. The CDR3 bases are TGCAGTGCCCAACGGGGAGGCGACGGCTACACCTTC. The V gene is TRBV20-1, the J gene TRBJ1-2; D is uncertain. CDR1 and CDR2 from the germline V gene are DFQATT and SNEGSKA (reference sequence). Trimming stripped 6 bases from V and 8 bases from J, with 16 bases between. This CDR3 region has 12 residues.

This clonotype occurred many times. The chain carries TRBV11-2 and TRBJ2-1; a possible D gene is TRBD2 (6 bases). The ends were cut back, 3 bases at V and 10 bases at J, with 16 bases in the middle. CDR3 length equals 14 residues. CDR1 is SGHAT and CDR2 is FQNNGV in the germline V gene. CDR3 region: CASSFRGGKGEQFF. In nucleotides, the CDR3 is TGTGCCAGCAGCTTCCGGGGCGGGAAAGGAGAGCAGTTCTTC.

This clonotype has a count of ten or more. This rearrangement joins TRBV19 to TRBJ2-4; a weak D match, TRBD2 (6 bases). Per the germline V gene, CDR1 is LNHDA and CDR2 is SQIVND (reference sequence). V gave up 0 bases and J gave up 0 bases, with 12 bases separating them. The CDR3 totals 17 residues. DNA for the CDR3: TGTGCCAGTAGTATAGATCTATTCGGGGGAGCCAAAAACATTCAGTACTTC. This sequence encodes CASSIDLFGGAKNIQYF.

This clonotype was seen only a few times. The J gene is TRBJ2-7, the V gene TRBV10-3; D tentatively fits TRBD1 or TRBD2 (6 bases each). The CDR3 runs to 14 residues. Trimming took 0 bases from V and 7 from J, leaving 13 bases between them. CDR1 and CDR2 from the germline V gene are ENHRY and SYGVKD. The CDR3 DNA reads TGTGCCATCAGTGAGTCTTGGGGGGCGAGGGAGCAGTACTTC. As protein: CAISESWGAREQYF.

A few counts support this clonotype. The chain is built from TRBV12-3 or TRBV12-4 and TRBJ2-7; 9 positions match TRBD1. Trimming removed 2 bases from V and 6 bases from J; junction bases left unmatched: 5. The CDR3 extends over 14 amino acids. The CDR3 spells CASSLNRGRPEQYF. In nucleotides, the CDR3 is TGTGCCAGCAGTTTAAACAGGGGGCGACCCGAGCAGTACTTC.

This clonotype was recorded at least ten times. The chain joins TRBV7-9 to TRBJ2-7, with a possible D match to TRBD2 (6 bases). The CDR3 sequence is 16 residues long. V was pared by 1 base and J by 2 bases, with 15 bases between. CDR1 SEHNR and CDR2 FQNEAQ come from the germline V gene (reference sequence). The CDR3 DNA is TGTGCCAGCAGCTTAGGGGTCGGGACGGGGGCCTACGAGCAGTACTTC. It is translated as CASSLGVGTGAYEQYF. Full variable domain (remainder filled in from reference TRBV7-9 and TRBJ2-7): DTGVSQNPRHKITKRGQNVTFRCDPISEHNRLYWYRQTLGQGPEFLTYFQNEAQLEKSRLLSDRFSAERPKGSFSTLEIQRTEQGDSAMYLCASSLGVGTGAYEQYFGPGTRLTVT.

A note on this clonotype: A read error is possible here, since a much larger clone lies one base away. The CDR3 loop is CASNHRATEAFF. The CDR3 DNA sequence: TGTGCCAGCAACCACAGGGCGACTGAAGCTTTCTTT. This sequence joins TRBV14 and TRBJ1-1; the D gene is possibly TRBD1 (6 bases). The germline V gene encodes CDR1 SGHDN and CDR2 FVKESK. Trimming cost V 7 bases and J 5 bases, with 11 bases left between them. The CDR3 runs 12 residues.

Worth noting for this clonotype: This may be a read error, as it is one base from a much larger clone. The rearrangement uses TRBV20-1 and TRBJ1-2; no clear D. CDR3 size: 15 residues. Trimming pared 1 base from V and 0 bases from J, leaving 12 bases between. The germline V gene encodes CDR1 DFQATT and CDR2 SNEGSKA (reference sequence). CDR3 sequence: CSARGLLDPNYGYTF. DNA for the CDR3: TGCAGTGCTAGAGGGCTGCTAGATCCTAACTATGGCTACACCTTC.

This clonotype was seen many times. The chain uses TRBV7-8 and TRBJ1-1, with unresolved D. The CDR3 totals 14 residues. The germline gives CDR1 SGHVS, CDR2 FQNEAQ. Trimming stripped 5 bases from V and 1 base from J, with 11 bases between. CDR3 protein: CASSRPSSNTEAFF. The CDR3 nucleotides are TGTGCCAGCAGCCGCCCAAGTTCGAACACTGAAGCTTTCTTT. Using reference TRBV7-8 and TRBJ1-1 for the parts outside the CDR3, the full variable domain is GAGVSQSPRYKVAKRGQDVALRCDPISGHVSLFWYQQALGQGPEFLTYFQNEAQLDKSGLPSDRFFAERPEGSVSTLKIQRTQQEDSAVYLCASSRPSSNTEAFFGQGTRLTVV.

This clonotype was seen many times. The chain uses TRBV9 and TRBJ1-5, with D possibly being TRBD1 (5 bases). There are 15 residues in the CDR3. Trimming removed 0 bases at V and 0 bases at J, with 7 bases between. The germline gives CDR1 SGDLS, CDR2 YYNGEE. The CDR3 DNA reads TGTGCCAGCAGCGTAGGACAGAATAGCAATCAGCCCCAGCATTTT. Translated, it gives CASSVGQNSNQPQHF.

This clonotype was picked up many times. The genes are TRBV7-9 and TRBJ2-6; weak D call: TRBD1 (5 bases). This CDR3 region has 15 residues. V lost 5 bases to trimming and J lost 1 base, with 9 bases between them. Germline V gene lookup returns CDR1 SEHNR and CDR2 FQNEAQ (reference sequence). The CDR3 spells CASSEQVSGANVLTF. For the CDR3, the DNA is TGTGCCAGCAGCGAACAGGTTTCTGGGGCCAACGTCCTGACTTTC.

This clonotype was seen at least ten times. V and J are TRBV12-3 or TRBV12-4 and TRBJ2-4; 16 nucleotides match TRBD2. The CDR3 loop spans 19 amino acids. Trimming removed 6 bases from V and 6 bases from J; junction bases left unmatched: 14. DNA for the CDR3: TGTGCCAGCAGCCAGTCCGGGACTAGCGGGAGGGCCTTCCCAAACATTCAGTACTTC. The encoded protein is CASSQSGTSGRAFPNIQYF.

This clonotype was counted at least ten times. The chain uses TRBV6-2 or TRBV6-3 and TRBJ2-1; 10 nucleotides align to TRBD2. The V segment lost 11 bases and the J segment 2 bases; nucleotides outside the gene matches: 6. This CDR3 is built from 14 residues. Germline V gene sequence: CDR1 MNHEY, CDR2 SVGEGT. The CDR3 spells CAGAGTSAYNEQFF. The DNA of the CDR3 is TGTGCCGGAGCCGGGACTAGCGCCTACAATGAGCAGTTCTTC.

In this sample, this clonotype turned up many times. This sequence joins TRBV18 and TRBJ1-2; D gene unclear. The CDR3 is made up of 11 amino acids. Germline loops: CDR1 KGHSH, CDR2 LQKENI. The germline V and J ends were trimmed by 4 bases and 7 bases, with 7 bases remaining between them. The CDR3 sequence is CASSQGIGYTF. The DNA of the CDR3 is TGTGCCAGCTCACAGGGTATTGGCTACACCTTC.

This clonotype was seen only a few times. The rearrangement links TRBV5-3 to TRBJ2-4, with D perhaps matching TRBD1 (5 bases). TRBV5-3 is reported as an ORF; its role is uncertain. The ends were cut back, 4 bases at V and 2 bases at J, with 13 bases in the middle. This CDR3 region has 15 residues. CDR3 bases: TGTGCCAGAAGCCTAATCCAGGGTCCCAAAAACATTCAGTACTTC. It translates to CARSLIQGPKNIQYF.

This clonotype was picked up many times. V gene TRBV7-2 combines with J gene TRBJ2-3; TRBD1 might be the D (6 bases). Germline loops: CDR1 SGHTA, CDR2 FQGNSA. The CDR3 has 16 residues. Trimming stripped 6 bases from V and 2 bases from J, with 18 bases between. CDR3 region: CASSPTQGRLTDTQYF. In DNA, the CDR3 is TGTGCCAGCAGTCCAACACAGGGCCGACTCACAGATACGCAGTATTTT.

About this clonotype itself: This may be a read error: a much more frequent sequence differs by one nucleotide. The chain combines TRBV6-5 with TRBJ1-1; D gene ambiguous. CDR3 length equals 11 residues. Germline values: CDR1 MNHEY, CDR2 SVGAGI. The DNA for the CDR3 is TGTGCCAGCAGTTACGGGCCGCGGGCTTACTTT. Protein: CASSYGPRAYF.

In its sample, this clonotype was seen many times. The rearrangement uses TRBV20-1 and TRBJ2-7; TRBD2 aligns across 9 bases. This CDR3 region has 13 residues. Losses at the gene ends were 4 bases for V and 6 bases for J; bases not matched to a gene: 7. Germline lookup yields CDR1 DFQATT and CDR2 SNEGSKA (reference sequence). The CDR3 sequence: CSAIAGETSEQYF. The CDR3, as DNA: TGCAGTGCTATAGCGGGAGAAACTTCCGAGCAGTACTTC.

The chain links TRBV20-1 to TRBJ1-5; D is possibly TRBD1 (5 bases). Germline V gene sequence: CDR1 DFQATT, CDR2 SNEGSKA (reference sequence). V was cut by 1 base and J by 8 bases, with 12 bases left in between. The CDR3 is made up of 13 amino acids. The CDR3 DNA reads TGCAGTGCTAGAGGGCAGGGAGGAGAGCCCCAGCATTTT. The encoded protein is CSARGQGGEPQHF.